This TCR beta chain appears in the sequencing data of a study of T cell repertoires in cytomegalovirus infection. TCRdb itself ran the reads through MiXCR, one entry per CDR3 protein. Of hundreds of thousands of distinct CDR3 sequences in the sample, 30% to 40% are singletons; the top ten hold 15% to 20%. This clonotype showed up many times. The antigen remains undetermined. Trimming stripped 3 bases from V and 10 bases from J, with 18 bases between. The CDR3 has 14 amino acids. The sequence derives from a human donor in good health (CMV status not recorded). Some clones in this sample may be carry-over from other donors' samples. The rearrangement joins TRBV12-3 or TRBV12-4 to TRBJ1-2; D unclear. This material consisted of cultured PBMCs, taken from culture after CMV antigen stimulation. The CDR3 DNA reads as TGTGCCAGCAGTTTTCAGAGCGTATCGGAGGACTACACCTTC. Protein product: CASSFQSVSEDYTF.